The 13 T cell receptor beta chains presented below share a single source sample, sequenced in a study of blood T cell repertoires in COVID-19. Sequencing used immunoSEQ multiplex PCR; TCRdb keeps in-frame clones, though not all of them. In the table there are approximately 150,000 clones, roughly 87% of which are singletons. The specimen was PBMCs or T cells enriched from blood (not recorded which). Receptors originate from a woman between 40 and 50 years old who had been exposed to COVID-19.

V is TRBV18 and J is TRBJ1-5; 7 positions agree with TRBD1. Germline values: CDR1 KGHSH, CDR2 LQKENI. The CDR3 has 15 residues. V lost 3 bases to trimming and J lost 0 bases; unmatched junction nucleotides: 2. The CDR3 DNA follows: TGTGCCAGCTCACCCGGGACAGCTAGCAATCAGCCCCAGCATTTT. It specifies CASSPGTASNQPQHF.

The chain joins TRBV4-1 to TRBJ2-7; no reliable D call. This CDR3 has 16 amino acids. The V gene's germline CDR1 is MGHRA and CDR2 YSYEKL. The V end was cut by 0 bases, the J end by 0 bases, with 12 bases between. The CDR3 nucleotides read TGCGCCAGCAGCCAAGATTCGGGTATCAGCTCCTACGAGCAGTACTTC. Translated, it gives CASSQDSGISSYEQYF.

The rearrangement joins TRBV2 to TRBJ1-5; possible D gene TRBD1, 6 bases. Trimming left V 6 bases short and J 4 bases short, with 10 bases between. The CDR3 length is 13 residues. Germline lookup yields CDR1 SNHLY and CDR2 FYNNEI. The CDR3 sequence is CASRPDRNQPQHF. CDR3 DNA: TGTGCCAGCAGACCCGACAGGAATCAGCCCCAGCATTTT. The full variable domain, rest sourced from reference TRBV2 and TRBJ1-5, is EPEVTQTPSHQVTQMGQEVILRCVPISNHLYFYWYRQILGQKVEFLVSFYNNEISEKSEIFDDQFSVERPDGSNFTLKIRSTKLEDSAMYFCASRPDRNQPQHFGDGTRLSIL.

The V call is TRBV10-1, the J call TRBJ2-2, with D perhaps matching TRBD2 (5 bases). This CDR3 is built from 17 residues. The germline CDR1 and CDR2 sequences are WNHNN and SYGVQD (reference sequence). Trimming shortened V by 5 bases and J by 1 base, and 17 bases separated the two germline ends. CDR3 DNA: TGCGCCAGCAGTTCGGGATCCCTAACCATGAACACCGGGGAGCTGTTTTTT. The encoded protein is CASSSGSLTMNTGELFF.

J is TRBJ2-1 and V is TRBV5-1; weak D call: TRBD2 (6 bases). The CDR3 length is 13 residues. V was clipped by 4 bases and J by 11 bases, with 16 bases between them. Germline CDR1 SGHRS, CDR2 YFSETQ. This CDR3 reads CASSGLGGAQQFF. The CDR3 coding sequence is TGCGCCAGCAGCGGACTGGGCGGGGCCCAGCAGTTCTTC.

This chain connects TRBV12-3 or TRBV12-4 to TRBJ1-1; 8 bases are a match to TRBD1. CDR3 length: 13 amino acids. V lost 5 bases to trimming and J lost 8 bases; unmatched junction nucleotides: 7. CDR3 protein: CASSQDREVEAFF. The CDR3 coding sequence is TGTGCCAGCAGTCAGGACAGGGAGGTAGAAGCTTTCTTT.

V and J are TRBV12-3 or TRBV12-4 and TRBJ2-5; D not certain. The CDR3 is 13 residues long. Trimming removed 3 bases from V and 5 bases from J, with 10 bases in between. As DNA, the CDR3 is TGTGCCAGCAGTTTTTACAGTTCGGAGACCCAGTACTTC. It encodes CASSFYSSETQYF.

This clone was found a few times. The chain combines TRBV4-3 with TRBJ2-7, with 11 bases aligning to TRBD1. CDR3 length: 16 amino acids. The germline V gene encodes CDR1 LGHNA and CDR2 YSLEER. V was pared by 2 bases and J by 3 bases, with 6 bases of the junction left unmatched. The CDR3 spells CASSQKTGTGGYEQYF. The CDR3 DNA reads TGCGCCAGCAGCCAAAAGACCGGGACAGGGGGCTACGAGCAGTACTTC.

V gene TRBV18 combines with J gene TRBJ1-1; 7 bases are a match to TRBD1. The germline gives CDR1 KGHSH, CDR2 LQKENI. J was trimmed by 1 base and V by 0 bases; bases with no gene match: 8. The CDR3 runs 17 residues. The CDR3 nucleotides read TGTGCCAGCTCACCACCAGACAGGGTATCCTCGAACACTGAAGCTTTCTTT. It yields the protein CASSPPDRVSSNTEAFF.

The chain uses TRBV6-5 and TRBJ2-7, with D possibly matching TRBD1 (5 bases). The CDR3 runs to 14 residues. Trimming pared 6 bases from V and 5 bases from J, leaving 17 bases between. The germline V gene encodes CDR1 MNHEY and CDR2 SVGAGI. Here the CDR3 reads CASRGTGLWDEQYF. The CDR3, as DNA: TGTGCCAGCAGAGGAACAGGCCTCTGGGACGAGCAGTACTTC.

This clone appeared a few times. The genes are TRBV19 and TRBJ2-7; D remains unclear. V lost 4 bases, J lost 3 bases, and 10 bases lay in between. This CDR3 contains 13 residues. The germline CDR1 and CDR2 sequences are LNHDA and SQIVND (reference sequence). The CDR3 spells CASSNDPLYEQYF. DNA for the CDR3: TGTGCCAGTAGTAACGATCCACTCTACGAGCAGTACTTC. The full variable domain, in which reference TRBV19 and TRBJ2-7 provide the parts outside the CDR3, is DGGITQSPKYLFRKEGQNVTLSCEQNLNHDAMYWYRQDPGQGLRLIYYSQIVNDFQKGDIAEGYSVSREKKESFPLTVTSAQKNPTAFYLCASSNDPLYEQYFGPGTRLTVT.

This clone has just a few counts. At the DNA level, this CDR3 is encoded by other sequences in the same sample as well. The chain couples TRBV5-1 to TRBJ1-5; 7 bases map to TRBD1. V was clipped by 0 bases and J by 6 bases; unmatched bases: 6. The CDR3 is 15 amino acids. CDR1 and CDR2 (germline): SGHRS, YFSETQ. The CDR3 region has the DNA TGCGCCAGCAGCTTGGGAGGGGGCGAAGGTCAGCCCCAGCATTTT. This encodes CASSLGGGEGQPQHF. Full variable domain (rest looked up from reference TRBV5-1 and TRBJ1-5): KAGVTQTPRYLIKTRGQQVTLSCSPISGHRSVSWYQQTPGQGLQFLFEYFSETQRNKGNFPGRFSGRQFSNSRSEMNVSTLELGDSALYLCASSLGGGEGQPQHFGDGTRLSIL.

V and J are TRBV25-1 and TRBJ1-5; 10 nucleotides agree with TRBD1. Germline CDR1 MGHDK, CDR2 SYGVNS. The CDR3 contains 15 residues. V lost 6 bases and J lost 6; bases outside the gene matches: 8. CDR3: CASSAGQGMGQPQHF. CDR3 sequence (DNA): TGTGCCAGCAGCGCGGGACAGGGGATGGGTCAGCCCCAGCATTTT.